This T cell receptor (beta chain) appears in the sequencing data of a study of shared clonotypes between healthy human individuals. Study details: Those who served as donors were a couple of women and a few men between the ages of 18 and 49. Findings of the study overall: The donor pool, a small one, limited the genetic and exposure-history diversity represented. Researchers found naive subsets generally carried larger estimated richness than memory subsets.

Points on this clone: What it recognizes is unknown.

Germline V CDR1 and CDR2: MNHEY, SVGAGI. CDR3 size: 13 residues. V shed 5 bases and J shed 8 bases, with 13 bases lying between them. Cells designated naive CD8 were CD45RO-negative and were positively selected for CCR7, with terminally differentiated effector memory CD45RA+ cells excluded. Clones were sequenced by immunoSEQ multiplex PCR, and TCRdb holds only the in-frame ones, with some missing. The sample has millions of clones, over 85% seen once. The TCR originated in a man between 18 and 29 years old in good health. The genes are TRBV6-5 and TRBJ2-1; D may match TRBD1 or TRBD2 (5 bases each). Sequencing was performed on naive CD8+ T cells sorted from blood. The CDR3 DNA reads as TGTGCCAGCAGTCCAGGGTCCGGGGATGAGCAGTTCTTC. The encoded protein is CASSPGSGDEQFF.